A selection of T cell receptor beta chains follows, all from one sample in a study of spatial heterogeneity in lung cancer. Using its own MiXCR run on the 5' RACE reads, TCRdb lists one record per CDR3 protein. The table shows tens of thousands of distinct CDR3 sequences, with over 9.5% occurring only once. This specimen consisted of PBMCs, obtained at surgery. The receptor source for this set is a male donor with early-stage non-small cell lung cancer. CDR3s include the opening cysteine and the closing phenylalanine or tryptophan. A D gene is named only where the DNA matches it firmly. For some rows the clone size is stated as once, few or many, or as a class when expanded; others skip it.

>NA|NA|TRBV12-3/TRBV12-4|TRBJ2-7
TGTGCCAGCAGTTCTCGGGACTCCGTCTACGAGCAGTACTTC
CASSSRDSVYEQYF
>few|NA|TRBV11-2|TRBJ1-5
TGTGCCAGCAGCTTAGCGGAGCGGCAGCCCCAGCATTTT
CASSLAERQPQHF
>few|NA|TRBV23-1|TRBJ2-5
TGCGCCTTTCACAGGGTGAAGTACCAAGAGACCCAGTACTTC
CAFHRVKYQETQYF
>NA|NA|TRBV20-1|TRBJ2-1
TGCAGTGCTAGACCGGGGATCTACAATGAGCAGTTCTTC
CSARPGIYNEQFF
>NA|NA|TRBV29-1|TRBJ2-6
TGCAGCGCCCGTGTTTCCGGGGCCAACGTCCTGACTTTC
CSARVSGANVLTF
>NA|NA|TRBV29-1|TRBJ2-7
TGCAGCGTTGAAGTTCGTAGTTACGAGCAGTACTTC
CSVEVRSYEQYF
>NA|TRBD2|TRBV7-8|TRBJ2-1
TGTGCCAGCGGCACCACTAGCGGGGGGGCCTACAATGAGCAGTTCTTC
CASGTTSGGAYNEQFF
>few|NA|TRBV4-1|TRBJ1-1
TGCGCCAGCAGCCAAGATAGCTCAAAGAACACTGAAGCTTTCTTT
CASSQDSSKNTEAFF
>NA|NA|TRBV5-4|TRBJ2-2
TGTGCCAGCAGCCTCAGGGAAGGCACCGGGGAGCTGTTTTTT
CASSLREGTGELFF
>few|NA|TRBV3-1|TRBJ2-5
TGTGCCAGCAGCCAAGAAGGTGGTTTCCAAGAGACCCAGTACTTC
CASSQEGGFQETQYF
>NA|NA|TRBV15|TRBJ2-2
TGTGCCACCCTAGAGACAGGATACACCGGGGAGCTGTTTTTT
CATLETGYTGELFF
>NA|NA|TRBV3-1|TRBJ1-1
TGTGCCAGCAGCCAAGGGGGGTTGAACACTGAAGCTTTCTTT
CASSQGGLNTEAFF
>NA|TRBD2|TRBV11-2|TRBJ2-3
TGTGCCAGCAGACTTCAGGGGACTAGCGGGAGGAGTGAAGATACGCAGTATTTT
CASRLQGTSGRSEDTQYF
>NA|NA|TRBV5-1|TRBJ2-7
TGCGCCAGCAGACCGCGGACAGACCCTACAGACGAGCAGTACTTC
CASRPRTDPTDEQYF
>NA|TRBD1|TRBV25-1|TRBJ2-6
TGTGCCAGCAGTGACGACAGGGGGCCTGGGGCCAACGTCCTGACTTTC
CASSDDRGPGANVLTF
>few|TRBD2|TRBV5-4|TRBJ2-1
TGTGCCAGCAGCTTGGGGACTAGCGGGGGCTACAATGAGCAGTTCTTC
CASSLGTSGGYNEQFF
>many|NA|TRBV3-1|TRBJ1-1
TGTGCCAGCAGCCAAGGAGGGAACACTGAAGCTTTCTTT
CASSQGGNTEAFF
>NA|NA|TRBV25-1|TRBJ1-1
TGTGCCAGCCAACGGGACACCTCGATTAACACTGAAGCTTTCTTT
CASQRDTSINTEAFF
>many|NA|TRBV3-1|TRBJ2-7
TGTGCCAGCAGCCAAGAGACCGAGCAGTACTTC
CASSQETEQYF
>NA|NA|TRBV11-3|TRBJ1-1
TGTGCCAGCAGCATTTACAGACCTACAGAGGACACCATGAACACTGAAGCTTTCTTT
CASSIYRPTEDTMNTEAFF
>few|NA|TRBV19|TRBJ1-2
TGTGCCAGTAGTACTTCTGGGCCGCAAGGCTACACCTTC
CASSTSGPQGYTF
>NA|NA|TRBV6-1|TRBJ1-1
TGTGCCAGCAGTGAAGCCGGGGGACCGAGGACTGAAGCTTTCTTT
CASSEAGGPRTEAFF
>few|NA|TRBV30|TRBJ2-3
TGTGCCTGTGGAGGAGGTCGCGCAGATACGCAGTATTTT
CACGGGRADTQYF
>few|NA|TRBV13|TRBJ2-7
TGTGCCAGCAGGGGTAGCTCCTACGAGCAGTACTTC
CASRGSSYEQYF
>NA|NA|TRBV5-1|TRBJ2-7
TGCGCCAGCAGCTCCACAGGGAATGGGCACGAGCAGTACTTC
CASSSTGNGHEQYF
>few|NA|TRBV4-2|TRBJ2-3
TGTGCCAGCAGCCAAGAGGGGGGCACAGATACGCAGTATTTT
CASSQEGGTDTQYF
>few|NA|TRBV5-1|TRBJ2-7
TGCGCCAGCGTGGACCAGGGAGAGCAGTACTTC
CASVDQGEQYF
>NA|TRBD1|TRBV3-1|TRBJ1-2
TGTGCCAGCAGCCAACATTCAGGGGGATTTTTCCCCGGCTACACCTTC
CASSQHSGGFFPGYTF
>few|NA|TRBV20-1|TRBJ2-1
TGCAGTGCTAGAGGAAACTATGAGCAGTTCTTC
CSARGNYEQFF
>NA|TRBD2|TRBV20-1|TRBJ2-3
TGCAGTGCCAGACTAGCGGGAGAGGTCACAGATACGCAGTATTTT
CSARLAGEVTDTQYF
>once|TRBD2|TRBV10-2|TRBJ2-5
TGCGCCAGTGAAAGGACTAGCAGCCAAGAGACCCAGTACTTC
CASERTSSQETQYF
>NA|NA|TRBV7-9|TRBJ2-1
TGTGCCAGCAGCTTAATGGTGAGGGATGAGCAGTTCTTC
CASSLMVRDEQFF
>few|TRBD1|TRBV5-1|TRBJ1-2
TGCGCCAGCAGCTTGGCCGGGACAGGGGGCTATGGCTACACCTTC
CASSLAGTGGYGYTF
>many|TRBD1|TRBV28|TRBJ1-5
TGTGCCAGCAGGTCGGGACAGACCCGGGGTCAGCCCCAGCATTTT
CASRSGQTRGQPQHF
>NA|TRBD2|TRBV11-1|TRBJ2-1
TGTGCCAGCAGCTTAGCTAGCGGGTATTACAATGAGCAGTTCTTC
CASSLASGYYNEQFF
>NA|NA|TRBV29-1|TRBJ2-4
TGCAGCGTTGAGGAAGAGGACGCCGCTATAGCCAAAAACATTCAGTACTTC
CSVEEEDAAIAKNIQYF
>NA|TRBD2|TRBV6-5|TRBJ2-1
TGTGCCAGCACAGTGGCGGGAGAGGCAGACAATGAGCAGTTCTTC
CASTVAGEADNEQFF
>few|NA|TRBV7-2|TRBJ2-1
TGTGCCAGCAGTTGGGCGGGCGGCCTCTCCTACAATGAGCAGTTCTTC
CASSWAGGLSYNEQFF
>NA|NA|TRBV9|TRBJ2-1
TGTGCCAGCAGCCTAGAGAAAGAGTTCTACAATGAGCAGTTCTTC
CASSLEKEFYNEQFF
>few|NA|TRBV7-2|TRBJ2-3
TGTGCCAGCAGCTACCGGGACAAAACAGATACGCAGTATTTT
CASSYRDKTDTQYF
>many|TRBD1|TRBV6-2/TRBV6-3|TRBJ1-2
TGTGCCAGCAGTTACCGGACAGGGGATGGCTACACCTTC
CASSYRTGDGYTF
>few|NA|TRBV7-9|TRBJ1-3
TGTGCCAGCAGCTTAGGCCAGGGCGCTGGAAACACCATATATTTT
CASSLGQGAGNTIYF
>NA|NA|TRBV19|TRBJ1-6
TGTGCCAGTGGGGGGACTCAGAATTCACCCCTCCACTTT
CASGGTQNSPLHF
>NA|TRBD2|TRBV7-9|TRBJ2-1
TGTGCCAGCAGCCCAGTACTAGCGGGTTACAATGAGCAGTTCTTC
CASSPVLAGYNEQFF
>few|NA|TRBV19|TRBJ1-4
TGTGCCAGTAGTATAGCGGCACCGAATGAAAAACTGTTTTTT
CASSIAAPNEKLFF
>NA|NA|TRBV6-1|TRBJ2-6
TGTGCCAGCAGTGAATTCGAGATAACCGGGGACTCTGGGGCCAACGTCCTGACTTTC
CASSEFEITGDSGANVLTF
>NA|NA|TRBV20-1|TRBJ2-7
TGCAGTGTAGGCACCTACTACGAGCAGTACTTC
CSVGTYYEQYF
>many|TRBD1|TRBV12-3/TRBV12-4|TRBJ1-1
TGTGCCAGCAGTTTATTGACAGGGTACACTGAAGCTTTCTTT
CASSLLTGYTEAFF
>many|NA|TRBV11-2|TRBJ2-3
TGTGCCAGCAGCTCGGGGAGAGGGGGAACAGATACGCAGTATTTT
CASSSGRGGTDTQYF